These 16 T cell receptor beta chains were sequenced from one sample in a study of CD8+CD57+ T cells in acquired aplastic anemia. TCR beta VDJ and CDR3 were profiled, and genomic DNA was the template. MiXCR, run by TCRdb on the reads, gives a single entry per CDR3 protein. The sample lists some 82,000 distinct CDR3 sequences, more than 40% seen once, with 65% to 80% in the top ten. Sequencing was done on a sample of sorted CD4+, CD8+, or CD8+CD57+ T cells (not recorded which) from PBMCs. These receptors originate from a human donor in good health, serving as a control.

This clonotype was recorded only once. The genes are TRBV13 and TRBJ2-6; 14 nucleotides match TRBD2. CDR3 size: 19 residues. CDR1 is PRHDT, CDR2 FYEKMQ, per germline (reference sequence). V shed 5 bases and J 2 bases; nucleotides not matched to a gene: 8. CDR3 nucleotides: TGTGCCAGCAGCGGCAGGACTAGCGGGGGGATCCCTGGGGCCAACGTCCTGACTTTC. Its protein product is CASSGRTSGGIPGANVLTF.

V and J are TRBV19 and TRBJ1-4; D ambiguous. The germline V gene encodes CDR1 LNHDA and CDR2 SQIVND (reference sequence). The CDR3 extends over 14 amino acids. Trimming shortened V by 3 bases and J by 4 bases, and 9 bases separated the two germline ends. CDR3: CASSIHLNNEKLFF. The CDR3 DNA reads TGTGCCAGTAGTATTCACCTCAATAATGAAAAACTGTTTTTT.

The chain carries TRBV2 and TRBJ1-1, with D tentatively TRBD1 (6 bases). Germline loops: CDR1 SNHLY, CDR2 FYNNEI. The CDR3 runs to 17 residues. The V end was cut by 4 bases, the J end by 0 bases, with 18 bases between. CDR3: CASSGRQGYPMNTEAFF. As DNA, the CDR3 is TGTGCCAGCAGTGGGAGGCAGGGGTACCCAATGAACACTGAAGCTTTCTTT.

As regards this clonotype: A read error may explain this, as a much larger clone is one base away. The chain couples TRBV20-1 to TRBJ2-1; 7 bases match TRBD2. The CDR3 extends over 16 amino acids. Trimming took 3 bases from V and 1 from J; bases not matched to a gene: 9. Germline V gene data show CDR1 as DFQATT and CDR2 as SNEGSKA (reference sequence). In DNA form, the CDR3 reads TGCAGTGCTAGGGGACTACGGGATAGGTCCTACAATGAGCAGTTCTTC. This translates into CSARGLRDRSYNEQFF.

CDR3 coding DNA: TGTGCCAGCAGCTCGGGACTAGCGGGGACCCGGGGAGAGACCCAGTACTTC. Protein product: CASSSGLAGTRGETQYF. The gene calls are TRBV25-1 and TRBJ2-5; 13 bases fit TRBD2. The germline CDR1 and CDR2 sequences are MGHDK and SYGVNS. The CDR3 sequence is 17 residues long. Losses at the gene ends were 6 bases for V and 4 bases for J; bases not matched to a gene: 11.

The chain is built from TRBV25-1 and TRBJ2-5; 10 positions match TRBD2. From germline, CDR1 is MGHDK and CDR2 SYGVNS. The ends lost 6 bases at V and 2 bases at J; junction bases unmatched: 6. This CDR3 spans 15 amino acids. The CDR3 loop is CASSPAGGPQETQYF. The CDR3 DNA reads as TGTGCCAGCAGCCCAGCGGGGGGGCCGCAAGAGACCCAGTACTTC. The whole variable domain, remainder taken from reference TRBV25-1 and TRBJ2-5, is EADIYQTPRYLVIGTGKKITLECSQTMGHDKMYWYQQDPGMELHLIHYSYGVNSTEKGDLSSESTVSRIRTEHFPLTLESARPSHTSQYLCASSPAGGPQETQYFGPGTRLLVL.

V is TRBV5-5 and J is TRBJ1-2; 7 bases are a match to TRBD1. The CDR3 length is 15 residues. CDR1 and CDR2 (germline): SGHKS, YYEKEE (reference sequence). The V and J ends lost 7 bases and 0 bases, in that order; junction bases with no gene match: 9. The CDR3 nucleotides read TGTGCCAGCGAAGGGGGCAGCCGGACTAACTATGGCTACACCTTC. This sequence encodes CASEGGSRTNYGYTF.

For this clonotype: This may arise from a read error, as a much more abundant clone is one base away. Here the CDR3 reads CASSPTGLSYEQFF. For the CDR3, the DNA is TGCGCCAGCAGCCCGACGGGACTCTCCTACGAGCAGTTCTTC. The chain joins TRBV5-1 to TRBJ2-1; perhaps TRBD2 as D (6 bases). The CDR3 sequence is 14 residues long. The V gene lost 4 bases and the J gene lost 10 bases, with 18 bases spanning the gap. Germline CDR1 reads SGHRS; CDR2 reads YFSETQ.

This rearrangement joins TRBV29-1 to TRBJ1-1; no clear D. V was trimmed by 7 bases and J by 3 bases, leaving 15 bases between them. The CDR3 sequence is 13 residues long. Looked up from germline, CDR1 is SQVTM and CDR2 is ANQGSEA. The chain's CDR3 is CSAGLAQDTEAFF. The CDR3 DNA follows: TGCAGCGCCGGACTGGCGCAGGACACTGAAGCTTTCTTT.

This clonotype has ten or more counts. The rearrangement joins TRBV5-5 to TRBJ1-1, with D unclear. V lost 0 bases and J lost 5, with 11 bases in between. Germline values: CDR1 SGHKS, CDR2 YYEKEE (reference sequence). The CDR3 is 14 residues long. The CDR3 region has the DNA TGTGCCAGCAGCTTGGCGGCCCTGGGGACTGAAGCTTTCTTT. Protein sequence: CASSLAALGTEAFF.

The J gene is TRBJ2-3, the V gene TRBV7-8; 11 bases line up with TRBD1. Germline CDR1 SGHVS, CDR2 FQNEAQ. The CDR3 has 15 amino acids. V shed 5 bases and J 5 bases; nucleotides not matched to a gene: 6. CDR3 sequence (DNA): TGTGCCAGCAGCGACGGACAGGGGGCCAGAGATACGCAGTATTTT. It is translated as CASSDGQGARDTQYF.

The table lists this clonotype with many counts. The chain has TRBV12-3 or TRBV12-4 and TRBJ1-2; TRBD1 matches at 8 bases. This CDR3 has 14 amino acids. The V and J ends lost 3 bases and 2 bases, in that order; junction bases with no gene match: 2. The CDR3 loop reads CASSFAGGNYGYTF. The CDR3 DNA reads as TGTGCCAGCAGTTTTGCAGGGGGCAACTATGGCTACACCTTC.

This clonotype was counted ten times or more. This chain joins TRBV20-1 and TRBJ2-5; D unclear. CDR1 is DFQATT and CDR2 is SNEGSKA in the germline V gene (reference sequence). The CDR3 is made up of 14 amino acids. Trimming stripped 1 base from V and 4 bases from J, with 13 bases between. CDR3 region: CSARGGRFRETQYF. CDR3 nucleotides: TGCAGTGCTAGAGGAGGAAGATTTCGAGAGACCCAGTACTTC.

A remark on this clonotype: This may stem from a read error, because a much larger clone lies one nucleotide away. This sequence joins TRBV30 and TRBJ2-7, with unresolved D. The CDR3 covers 14 residues. CDR1 is GTSNPN, CDR2 SVGIG, per germline (reference sequence). V dropped 1 base and J dropped 5 bases, with 15 bases sitting between them. This chain's CDR3 is CAWSGGRVAHEQYF. The CDR3 DNA sequence: TGTGCCTGGAGTGGCGGCCGTGTCGCCCACGAGCAGTACTTC.

This clonotype was found a few times. A much larger clone is a single base away; this may be a read error. J is TRBJ1-2 and V is TRBV19; TRBD1 matches at 8 bases. Germline assignment: CDR1 LNHDA and CDR2 SQIVND (reference sequence). The CDR3 contains 15 residues. The CDR3 coding sequence is TGTGCCAGTAGTCCGTCCACAGGGGGTAACTATGGCTGCACCTTC. Translation gives CASSPSTGGNYGCTF.

There are many counts of this clonotype. The rearrangement uses TRBV19 and TRBJ1-4; no firm D call. V was pared by 8 bases and J by 7 bases, with 14 bases between. The CDR3 has 13 amino acids. CDR1 LNHDA and CDR2 SQIVND come from the germline V gene (reference sequence). The CDR3 loop is CASQNESGEKLFF. CDR3 sequence (DNA): TGTGCCAGTCAAAACGAATCGGGTGAAAAACTGTTTTTT.